The rows below give T cell receptor beta chains drawn from one sample of a study of T-cell memory formation after mild COVID-19. Each CDR3 protein gets one entry after TCRdb re-called the 5' RACE reads with MiXCR. The sample records 180,000 or so distinct CDR3 sequences, around 10% being singletons. The source material was PBMCs or a T cell subset sorted from them (not recorded which). The receptors shown here come from a man between 18 and 35 years old who had mild COVID-19 (a few samples of this study predate the infection). Cell type and time point are not known. Each CDR3 is given with its conserved first and last residue. The D gene is left open where the match is weak. Some rows mark clone size as missing; the rest say once, few, many or name a class of expanded clone.

V: TRBV4-2; J: TRBJ1-3; size: few; D: .; DNA: TGTGCCAGCAGCCAAGAACGGCCAAACACCATATATTTT; CDR3: CASSQERPNTIYF
V: TRBV10-3; J: TRBJ1-2; size: many; D: .; DNA: TGTGCCATCAGTGACTCGGGACGTCAAACAGGGGGCTACACCTTC; CDR3: CAISDSGRQTGGYTF
V: TRBV4-1; J: TRBJ2-7; size: few; D: TRBD1; DNA: TGCGCCAGCAGCCAAGATCCCGGACAGGGGGTAACCTACGAGCAGTACTTC; CDR3: CASSQDPGQGVTYEQYF
V: TRBV5-5; J: TRBJ2-5; size: many; D: .; DNA: TGTGCCAGCAGTTTCGGACCCAACCAAGAGACCCAGTACTTC; CDR3: CASSFGPNQETQYF
V: TRBV5-1; J: TRBJ2-1; size: many; D: .; DNA: TGCGCCAGCAGCTTAAATGAGCCTCGGGGGCAGTTCTTC; CDR3: CASSLNEPRGQFF
V: TRBV12-3/TRBV12-4; J: TRBJ1-2; size: few; D: TRBD1; DNA: TGTGCCAGCAGCCTGGGACAGGCTTCATACTATGGCTACACCTTC; CDR3: CASSLGQASYYGYTF
V: TRBV12-3/TRBV12-4; J: TRBJ2-2; size: many; D: .; DNA: TGTGCCAGCAGGGACAACAGGAACACCGGGGAGCTGTTTTTT; CDR3: CASRDNRNTGELFF
V: TRBV5-1; J: TRBJ2-3; size: few; D: .; DNA: TGCGCCAGCAGCTTGATTAGGGGATCCGCAGATACGCAGTATTTT; CDR3: CASSLIRGSADTQYF
V: TRBV20-1; J: TRBJ1-5; size: many; D: TRBD1; DNA: TGCAGTGCTTTGACAGGGGATCAGCCCCAGCATTTT; CDR3: CSALTGDQPQHF
V: TRBV29-1; J: TRBJ2-7; size: .; D: .; DNA: TGCAGCGTTAGTTACTACAACGAGCAGTACTTC; CDR3: CSVSYYNEQYF
V: TRBV11-2; J: TRBJ2-5; size: .; D: TRBD2; DNA: TGTGCCAGCAGCTTCACGGGACTAATCTCAGAGACCCAGTACTTC; CDR3: CASSFTGLISETQYF
V: TRBV6-2/TRBV6-3; J: TRBJ2-5; size: few; D: .; DNA: TGTGCCAGCAGTTACCTCCCGATCAGAGAGACCCAGTACTTC; CDR3: CASSYLPIRETQYF